This T cell receptor beta chain was found in a study of blood T cell repertoires in COVID-19. At the level of the study: The study drew acute and convalescent COVID-19 samples from the United States, Italy and Spain.

The V gene end was trimmed by 0 bases and the J gene end by 1 base; junction bases not matched to a gene: 6. The CDR3 has 15 residues. The V gene's germline CDR1 is GTSNPN and CDR2 SVGIG (reference sequence). Using immunoSEQ multiplex PCR, the repertoire was profiled, and TCRdb retains in-frame clones only, with some absent. The table records about 130,000 clones, approximately 83% of them present only once. The chain employs TRBV30 and TRBJ2-7; 7 nucleotides line up with TRBD1. The sequenced sample consisted of peripheral blood. The clonotype originates from a woman in her fifties or sixties who had recovered from COVID-19. The CDR3 spells CAWSVWDRLSYEQYF. The CDR3 nucleotides read TGTGCCTGGAGTGTCTGGGACAGACTTTCCTACGAGCAGTACTTC. Combining the CDR3 with reference TRBV30 and TRBJ2-7 gives the whole variable domain SQTIHQWPATLVQPVGSPLSLECTVEGTSNPNLYWYRQAAGRGLQLLFYSVGIGQISSEVPQNLSASRPQDRQFILSSKKLLLSDSGFYLCAWSVWDRLSYEQYFGPGTRLTVT.